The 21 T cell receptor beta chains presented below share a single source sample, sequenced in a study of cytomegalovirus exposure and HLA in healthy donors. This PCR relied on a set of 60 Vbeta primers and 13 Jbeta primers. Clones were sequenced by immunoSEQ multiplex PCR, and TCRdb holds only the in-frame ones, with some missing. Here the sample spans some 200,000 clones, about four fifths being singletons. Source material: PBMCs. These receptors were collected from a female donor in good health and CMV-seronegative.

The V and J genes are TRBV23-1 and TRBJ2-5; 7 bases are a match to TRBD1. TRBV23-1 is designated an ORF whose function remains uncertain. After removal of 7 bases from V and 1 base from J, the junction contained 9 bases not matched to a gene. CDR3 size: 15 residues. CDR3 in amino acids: CASTHLGQPQETQYF. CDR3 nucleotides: TGCGCCAGCACTCACCTGGGACAGCCCCAAGAGACCCAGTACTTC.

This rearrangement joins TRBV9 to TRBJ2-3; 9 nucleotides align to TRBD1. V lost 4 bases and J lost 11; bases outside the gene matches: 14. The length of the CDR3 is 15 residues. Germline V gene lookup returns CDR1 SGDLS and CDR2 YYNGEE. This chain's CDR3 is CASSLASGTGQVQYF. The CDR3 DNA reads TGTGCCAGCAGCCTTGCCTCCGGGACAGGGCAGGTGCAGTATTTT.

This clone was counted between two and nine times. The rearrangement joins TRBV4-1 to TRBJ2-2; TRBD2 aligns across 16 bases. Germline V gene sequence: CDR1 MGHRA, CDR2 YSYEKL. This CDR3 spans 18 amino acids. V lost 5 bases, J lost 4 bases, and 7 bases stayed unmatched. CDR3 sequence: CASSNSGLAGGPTGELFF. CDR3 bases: TGCGCCAGCAGCAATTCGGGACTAGCGGGGGGGCCCACCGGGGAGCTGTTTTTT.

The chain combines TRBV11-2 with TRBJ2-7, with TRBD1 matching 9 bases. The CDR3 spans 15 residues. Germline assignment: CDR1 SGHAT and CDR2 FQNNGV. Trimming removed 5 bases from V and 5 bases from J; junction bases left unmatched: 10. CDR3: CASSHRDRDSNEQYF. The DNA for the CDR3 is TGTGCCAGCAGCCACCGGGACAGGGACTCTAACGAGCAGTACTTC.

The CDR3 coding sequence is TGTGCCAGTAGTAGCACAGGGGGCTATGGCTACACCTTC. The encoded protein is CASSSTGGYGYTF. The chain is built from TRBV19 and TRBJ1-2; 8 bases agree with TRBD1. V lost 4 bases, J lost 4 bases, and 2 bases stayed unmatched. The CDR3 runs to 13 residues. Germline CDR1 reads LNHDA; CDR2 reads SQIVND (reference sequence).

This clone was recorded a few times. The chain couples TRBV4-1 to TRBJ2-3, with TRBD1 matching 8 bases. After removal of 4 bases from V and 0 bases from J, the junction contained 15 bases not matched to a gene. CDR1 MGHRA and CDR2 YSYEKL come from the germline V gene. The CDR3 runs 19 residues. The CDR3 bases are TGCGCCAGCAGCCTAGTAGGAGACAGGGGCCGATCTAGCACAGATACGCAGTATTTT. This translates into CASSLVGDRGRSSTDTQYF.

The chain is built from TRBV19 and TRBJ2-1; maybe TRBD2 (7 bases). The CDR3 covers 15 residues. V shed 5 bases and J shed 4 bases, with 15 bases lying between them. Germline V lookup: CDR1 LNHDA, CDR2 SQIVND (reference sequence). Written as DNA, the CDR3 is TGTGCCAGTAGTCCAAGGGGGGGCCTTTACAATGAGCAGTTCTTC. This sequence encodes CASSPRGGLYNEQFF.

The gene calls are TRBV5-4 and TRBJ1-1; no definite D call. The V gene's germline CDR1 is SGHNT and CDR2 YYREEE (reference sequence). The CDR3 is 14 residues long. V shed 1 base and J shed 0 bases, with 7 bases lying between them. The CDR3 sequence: CASSLSVMNTEAFF. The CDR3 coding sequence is TGTGCCAGCAGCTTGTCAGTTATGAACACTGAAGCTTTCTTT. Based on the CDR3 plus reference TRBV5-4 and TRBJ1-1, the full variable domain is ETGVTQSPTHLIKTRGQQVTLRCSSQSGHNTVSWYQQALGQGPQFIFQYYREEENGRGNFPPRFSGLQFPNYSSELNVNALELDDSALYLCASSLSVMNTEAFFGQGTRLTVV.

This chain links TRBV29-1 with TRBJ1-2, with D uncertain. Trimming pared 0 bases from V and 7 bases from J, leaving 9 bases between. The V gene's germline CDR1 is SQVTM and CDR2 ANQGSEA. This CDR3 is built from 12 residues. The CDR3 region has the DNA TGCAGCGTTGAAGACTACCCGGTTGGCTACACCTTC. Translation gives CSVEDYPVGYTF.

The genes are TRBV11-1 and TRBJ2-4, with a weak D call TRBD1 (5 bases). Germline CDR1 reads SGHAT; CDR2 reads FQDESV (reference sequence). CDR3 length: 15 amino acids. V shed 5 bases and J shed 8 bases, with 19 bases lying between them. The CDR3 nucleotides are TGTGCCAGCAGCCTTTACCGGACACCAATGGACATTCAGTACTTC. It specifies CASSLYRTPMDIQYF.

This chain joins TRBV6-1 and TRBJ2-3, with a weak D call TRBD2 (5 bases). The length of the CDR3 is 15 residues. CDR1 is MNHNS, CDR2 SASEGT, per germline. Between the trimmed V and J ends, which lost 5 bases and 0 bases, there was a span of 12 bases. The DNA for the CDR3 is TGTGCCAGCAGTATAACTAGTGCTAGCACAGATACGCAGTATTTT. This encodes CASSITSASTDTQYF.

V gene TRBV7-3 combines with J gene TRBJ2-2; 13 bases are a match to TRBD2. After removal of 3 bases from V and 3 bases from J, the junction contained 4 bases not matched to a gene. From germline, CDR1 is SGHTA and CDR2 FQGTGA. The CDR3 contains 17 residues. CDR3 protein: CASSLTSGGQHTGELFF. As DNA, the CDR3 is TGTGCCAGCAGCTTGACTAGCGGGGGGCAACACACCGGGGAGCTGTTTTTT.

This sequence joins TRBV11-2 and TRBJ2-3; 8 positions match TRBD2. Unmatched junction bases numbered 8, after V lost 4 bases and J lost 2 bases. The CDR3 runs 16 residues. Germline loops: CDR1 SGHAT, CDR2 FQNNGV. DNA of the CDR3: TGTGCCAGCAGCTCCCAGGGGCGGGGGGCCACAGATACGCAGTATTTT. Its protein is CASSSQGRGATDTQYF.

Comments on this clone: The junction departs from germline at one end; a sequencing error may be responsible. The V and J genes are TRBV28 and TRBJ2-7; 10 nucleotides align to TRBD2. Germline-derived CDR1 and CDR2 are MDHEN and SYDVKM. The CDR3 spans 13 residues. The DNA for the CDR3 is TGTGCCACCAGTCTAGCGGGAGTCTACGAGCAGTACTTC. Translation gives CATSLAGVYEQYF.

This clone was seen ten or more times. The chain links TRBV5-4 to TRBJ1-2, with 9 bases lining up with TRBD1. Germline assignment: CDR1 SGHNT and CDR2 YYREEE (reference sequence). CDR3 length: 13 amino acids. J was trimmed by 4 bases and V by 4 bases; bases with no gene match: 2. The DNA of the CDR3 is TGTGCCAGCAGCCGGACAGGGGCCTATGGCTACACCTTC. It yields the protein CASSRTGAYGYTF.

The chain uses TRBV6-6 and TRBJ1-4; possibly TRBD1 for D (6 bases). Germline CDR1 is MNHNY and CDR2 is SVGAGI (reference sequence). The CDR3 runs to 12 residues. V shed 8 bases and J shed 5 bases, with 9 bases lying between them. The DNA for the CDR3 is TGTGCCAGCGGACAGCCGAATGAAAAACTGTTTTTT. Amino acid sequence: CASGQPNEKLFF.

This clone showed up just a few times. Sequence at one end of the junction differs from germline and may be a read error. Here the CDR3 reads CSSHVISNSPLHF. DNA for the CDR3: TGTTCCAGCCACGTAATCAGTAATTCACCCCTCCACTTT. The chain employs TRBV7-9 and TRBJ1-6; no firm D call. Looked up from germline, CDR1 is SEHNR and CDR2 is FQNEAQ (reference sequence). The CDR3 has 13 amino acids.

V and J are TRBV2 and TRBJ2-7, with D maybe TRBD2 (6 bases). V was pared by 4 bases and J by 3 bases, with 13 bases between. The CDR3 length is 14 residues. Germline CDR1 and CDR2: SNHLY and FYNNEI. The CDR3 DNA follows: TGTGCCAGCAGTGTGGGGAGGATGGGCTACGAGCAGTACTTC. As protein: CASSVGRMGYEQYF.

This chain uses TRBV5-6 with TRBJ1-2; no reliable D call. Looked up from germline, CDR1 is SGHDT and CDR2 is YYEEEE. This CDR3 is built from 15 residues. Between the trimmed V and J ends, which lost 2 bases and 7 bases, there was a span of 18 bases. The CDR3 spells CASSFMGALLGGYTF. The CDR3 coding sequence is TGTGCCAGCAGCTTTATGGGAGCCCTGTTGGGTGGCTACACCTTC.

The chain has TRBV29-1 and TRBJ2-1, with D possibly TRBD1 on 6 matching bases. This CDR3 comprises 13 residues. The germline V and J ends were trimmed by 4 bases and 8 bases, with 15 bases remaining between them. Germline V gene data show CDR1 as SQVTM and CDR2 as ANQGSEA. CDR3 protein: CSVVSPGGDEQFF. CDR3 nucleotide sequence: TGCAGCGTTGTTTCCCCTGGGGGCGATGAGCAGTTCTTC.

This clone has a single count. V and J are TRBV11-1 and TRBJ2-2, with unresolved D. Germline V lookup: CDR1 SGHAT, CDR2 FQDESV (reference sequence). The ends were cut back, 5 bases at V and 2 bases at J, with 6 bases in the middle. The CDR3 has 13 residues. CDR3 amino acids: CASSRGNTGELFF. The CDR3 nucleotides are TGTGCCAGCAGCCGAGGTAACACCGGGGAGCTGTTTTTT.